A single sample gave rise to the 24 T cell receptor beta chains below, sequenced in a study of T cells in Graves' hyperthyroidism and ophthalmopathy (dated by TCRdb to the late 2010s). Library preparation used multiplex PCR. TCRdb records Illumina HiSeq 2000 as the sequencer. The TCR beta CDR3 regions were amplified from the RNA transcripts. The first round of RT-PCR for the TCR CDR3 was performed with the HTBI primer set and the Qiagen OneStep RT-PCR kit. TCRdb reworked the public reads: Q25 trimming with fastp, MiXCR clone assembly, productive beta chains retained. Every entry covers one CDR3 protein and lists the most common genes and DNA from its rows. The sample records some 530,000 distinct CDR3 sequences, approximately 23% of which are singletons. The ten biggest clones cover approximately 49% of the sample. Sequenced sample: blood. The source is a woman aged 65 to 85 with Graves' ophthalmopathy.

This rearrangement joins TRBV5-4 to TRBJ2-1, with D maybe TRBD1 (6 bases). The CDR3 covers 13 residues. Germline lookup yields CDR1 SGHNT and CDR2 YYREEE (reference sequence). Trimming cost V 3 bases and J 7 bases, with 11 bases left between them. Here the CDR3 DNA reads TGTGCCAGCAGCTCTACAGGGAAGAATGAGCAGTTCTTC. Protein sequence: CASSSTGKNEQFF.

This clonotype was seen ten or more times. This rearrangement joins TRBV9 to TRBJ1-2, with D unresolved. From germline, CDR1 is SGDLS and CDR2 YYNGEE. This CDR3 region has 11 residues. V lost 4 bases and J 3 bases, leaving 4 bases between the germline ends. DNA of the CDR3: TGTGCCAGCAGCACTGACTATGGCTACACCTTC. The encoded protein is CASSTDYGYTF.

This clonotype was picked up a small number of times. This chain connects TRBV10-3 to TRBJ1-2; D is undetermined. This CDR3 has 12 residues. Germline V gives CDR1 ENHRY, CDR2 SYGVKD. The ends were cut back, 4 bases at V and 1 base at J, with 4 bases in the middle. Here the CDR3 DNA reads TGTGCCATCAGTGGCAGTAACTATGGCTACACCTTC. Translated, it gives CAISGSNYGYTF.

This clonotype was observed many times. The chain links TRBV18 to TRBJ2-3; 7 nucleotides agree with TRBD2. Germline CDR1 reads KGHSH; CDR2 reads LQKENI. The CDR3 consists of 15 residues. Germline trimming cut 2 bases from V and 5 bases from J; bases unmatched to any gene: 7. The CDR3 region is CASSPIELARDTQYF. CDR3 nucleotide sequence: TGTGCCAGCTCACCAATCGAACTAGCGAGAGATACGCAGTATTTT. Supplemented by reference TRBV18 and TRBJ2-3, the full variable domain reads NAGVMQNPRHLVRRRGQEARLRCSPMKGHSHVYWYRQLPEEGLKFMVYLQKENIIDESGMPKERFSAEFPKEGPSILRIQQVVRGDSAAYFCASSPIELARDTQYFGPGTRLTVL.

A word on this clonotype: One base away lies a much larger clone, so this may be a sequencing read error. The genes are TRBV11-3 and TRBJ1-1; no reliable D call. The CDR3 runs 13 residues. In germline, CDR1 is SGHNT, CDR2 YENEEA. DNA of the CDR3: TGTGCCAGCAGCTTACACGGCTGGACTGAAGCTCTCTTT. The encoded protein is CASSLHGWTEALF. The variable domain in full, with the rest retrieved from reference TRBV11-3 and TRBJ1-1, is EAGVVQSPRYKIIEKKQPVAFWCNPISGHNTLYWYLQNLGQGPELLIRYENEEAVDDSQLPKDRFSAERLKGVDSTLKIQPAELGDSAVYLCASSLHGWTEALFGQGTRLTVV.

A few counts support this clonotype. V gene TRBV5-1 combines with J gene TRBJ1-1; 9 bases agree with TRBD1. CDR1 is SGHRS and CDR2 is YFSETQ in the germline V gene. The CDR3 consists of 17 residues. V dropped 0 bases and J dropped 1; count of bases not matched to a gene: 7. The chain's CDR3 is CASSLAPGQGTNTEAFF. The DNA of the CDR3 is TGCGCCAGCAGCTTGGCCCCAGGACAGGGGACGAACACTGAAGCTTTCTTT.

This clonotype was found many times. The rearrangement links TRBV15 to TRBJ2-1, with TRBD2 matching 11 bases. The germline V gene has CDR1 LNHNV and CDR2 YYDKDF (reference sequence). V lost 0 bases and J lost 4; bases outside the gene matches: 2. The CDR3 runs to 16 residues. For the CDR3, the DNA is TGTGCCACCAGCAGAGATACTAGCGGGAGATACAATGAGCAGTTCTTC. It encodes CATSRDTSGRYNEQFF. The complete variable domain, with remaining parts taken from reference TRBV15 and TRBJ2-1, reads DAMVIQNPRYQVTQFGKPVTLSCSQTLNHNVMYWYQQKSSQAPKLLFHYYDKDFNNEADTPDNFQSRRPNTSFCFLDIRSPGLGDTAMYLCATSRDTSGRYNEQFFGPGTRLTVL.

This clonotype was detected a few times. This chain joins TRBV20-1 and TRBJ1-5, with TRBD1 as a possible D gene (6 bases). This CDR3 is 12 amino acids long. CDR1 DFQATT and CDR2 SNEGSKA come from the germline V gene (reference sequence). V was trimmed by 7 bases and J by 1 base, leaving 8 bases between them. The CDR3 region has the DNA TGCAGTGGGGGGCAGAGCAATCAGCCCCAGCATTTT. It yields the protein CSGGQSNQPQHF.

The chain combines TRBV3-1 with TRBJ1-2; the match to TRBD1 covers 10 bases. Germline V gives CDR1 LGHDT, CDR2 YNNKEL (reference sequence). Trimming removed 2 bases from V and 4 bases from J; junction bases left unmatched: 1. This CDR3 has 14 amino acids. The CDR3 nucleotides are TGTGCCAGCAGCCAACGGGACAGGGGCTATGGCTACACCTTC. Protein: CASSQRDRGYGYTF.

This clonotype was seen a handful of times. This chain connects TRBV28 to TRBJ2-3; D might be TRBD1 or TRBD2, each matching 5 bases. V was trimmed by 8 bases and J by 1 base, leaving 22 bases between them. Germline V gene data show CDR1 as MDHEN and CDR2 as SYDVKM. The length of the CDR3 is 17 residues. The CDR3 is CASFGLGWGNGTDTQYF. For the CDR3, the DNA is TGTGCCAGCTTCGGACTGGGGTGGGGGAACGGCACAGATACGCAGTATTTT.

This clonotype was picked up a small number of times. The chain employs TRBV29-1 and TRBJ1-1; perhaps TRBD1 as D (5 bases). Germline CDR1 is SQVTM and CDR2 is ANQGSEA. The CDR3 length is 11 residues. V lost 7 bases and J 5 bases, leaving 11 bases between the germline ends. The CDR3 DNA follows: TGCAGCGGAAGAAAGGGGACTGAAGCTTTCTTT. Translated, it gives CSGRKGTEAFF.

A remark on this clonotype: An end of the junction does not agree with germline; a read error may underlie this. This chain connects TRBV7-7 to TRBJ2-5; TRBD2 aligns across 8 bases. The CDR3 extends over 14 amino acids. Per the germline V gene, CDR1 is SSHAT and CDR2 is FNYEAQ (reference sequence). The CDR3, as DNA: TGTGCTAGCAGCTTCGGGGGGGCTCCAGAGACCCAGTACTTC. This translates into CASSFGGAPETQYF.

The chain combines TRBV7-2 with TRBJ1-6; 7 bases line up with TRBD1. V was pared by 4 bases and J by 6 bases, with 6 bases of the junction left unmatched. The CDR3 contains 15 residues. CDR1 is SGHTA, CDR2 FQGNSA, per germline. The CDR3 DNA sequence: TGTGCCAGCAGCTCTTGGGGACAGAGTAATTCACCCCTCCACTTT. This codes for CASSSWGQSNSPLHF. The full variable domain, completed using reference TRBV7-2 and TRBJ1-6, is GAGVSQSPSNKVTEKGKDVELRCDPISGHTALYWYRQSLGQGLEFLIYFQGNSAPDKSGLPSDRFSAERTGGSVSTLTIQRTQQEDSAVYLCASSSWGQSNSPLHFGNGTRLTVT.

This clonotype was counted only a few times. The V gene is TRBV2, the J gene TRBJ2-1, with 8 bases lining up with TRBD1. V lost 6 bases to trimming and J lost 5 bases; unmatched junction nucleotides: 9. The CDR3 runs to 15 residues. Germline assignment: CDR1 SNHLY and CDR2 FYNNEI. As DNA, the CDR3 is TGTGCCAGCAGGCCCGGGACAGGTTTTAACAATGAGCAGTTCTTC. This codes for CASRPGTGFNNEQFF.

This clonotype has only a few counts. The chain links TRBV30 to TRBJ2-5; 8 bases match TRBD2. Trimming removed 2 bases from V and 1 base from J; junction bases left unmatched: 6. The CDR3 has 15 amino acids. Germline loops: CDR1 GTSNPN, CDR2 SVGIG (reference sequence). The CDR3 DNA sequence: TGTGCCTGGAGTAGAATGGCGGGAGGCCAAGAGACCCAGTACTTC. It specifies CAWSRMAGGQETQYF.

The chain employs TRBV18 and TRBJ2-1; 8 bases fit TRBD2. V lost 1 base and J lost 6; bases outside the gene matches: 5. CDR1 is KGHSH and CDR2 is LQKENI in the germline V gene. This CDR3 spans 15 amino acids. CDR3 sequence: CASSPRLAGGNEQFF. DNA for the CDR3: TGTGCCAGCTCACCACGCCTAGCGGGCGGCAATGAGCAGTTCTTC.

This chain joins TRBV29-1 and TRBJ2-3; TRBD1 matches 9 bases. In germline, CDR1 is SQVTM, CDR2 ANQGSEA. V was pared by 6 bases and J by 4 bases, with 8 bases of the junction left unmatched. The CDR3 loop spans 14 amino acids. The CDR3 sequence: CSVSGTGSADTQYF. For the CDR3, the DNA is TGCAGCGTATCCGGGACAGGGAGTGCAGATACGCAGTATTTT.

The J gene is TRBJ2-7, the V gene TRBV28, with 11 bases identical to TRBD2. After removal of 6 bases from V and 5 bases from J, the junction contained 9 bases not matched to a gene. CDR3 size: 15 residues. Germline V CDR1 and CDR2: MDHEN, SYDVKM. CDR3 DNA sequence: TGTGCCAGCAGCCTCCAACTAGCGGGAGTAAACGAGCAGTACTTC. Its protein is CASSLQLAGVNEQYF.

This clonotype turned up a few times. The rearrangement uses TRBV7-9 and TRBJ2-5; the D is unclear. Trimming left V 0 bases short and J 5 bases short, with 10 bases between. The CDR3 contains 14 residues. The V gene's germline CDR1 is SEHNR and CDR2 FQNEAQ (reference sequence). CDR3 in amino acids: CASSLALSGETQYF. The CDR3 DNA follows: TGTGCCAGCAGCTTAGCGCTTAGTGGGGAGACCCAGTACTTC.

This clonotype has at least ten counts. The chain couples TRBV2 to TRBJ1-2; TRBD1 aligns across 8 bases. The ends lost 8 bases at V and 4 bases at J; junction bases unmatched: 6. Germline assignment: CDR1 SNHLY and CDR2 FYNNEI. The CDR3 consists of 13 residues. DNA of the CDR3: TGTGCCAGCCAACCGGGACAGGCCTATGGCTACACCTTC. This encodes CASQPGQAYGYTF.

This chain joins TRBV11-2 and TRBJ2-1, with D maybe TRBD1 (5 bases). The ends were cut back, 1 base at V and 4 bases at J, with 14 bases in the middle. The CDR3 loop spans 16 amino acids. The germline V gene encodes CDR1 SGHAT and CDR2 FQNNGV. CDR3 in DNA: TGTGCCAGCAGCTTAGTTTTATCCCAGGGTTACAATGAGCAGTTCTTC. This translates into CASSLVLSQGYNEQFF.

The chain uses TRBV5-1 and TRBJ1-1, with D tentatively TRBD1 (5 bases). CDR3 length: 17 amino acids. The V gene lost 3 bases and the J gene lost 6 bases, with 24 bases spanning the gap. The germline gives CDR1 SGHRS, CDR2 YFSETQ. In nucleotides, the CDR3 is TGCGCCAGCAGCTATGACGGGGGACCCACATTAAAGGCTGAAGCTTTCTTT. Translating it yields CASSYDGGPTLKAEAFF.

This clonotype has a count of ten or more. In nucleotides, the CDR3 is TGTGCCAGCAGCCCCGGATGGAGGGGAAAAGAGACCCAGTACTTC. It yields the protein CASSPGWRGKETQYF. The rearrangement links TRBV11-2 to TRBJ2-5; maybe TRBD2 (6 bases). CDR1 and CDR2 (germline): SGHAT, FQNNGV. This CDR3 is built from 15 residues. V lost 5 bases, J lost 3 bases, and 16 bases lay in between.

This rearrangement joins TRBV6-1 to TRBJ1-6; possibly TRBD1 for D (5 bases). V lost 0 bases and J lost 7, with 13 bases in between. The CDR3 loop spans 16 amino acids. CDR1 MNHNS and CDR2 SASEGT come from the germline V gene. Here the CDR3 reads CASSEASGVGNSPLHF. The CDR3 DNA follows: TGTGCCAGCAGTGAAGCTTCGGGGGTGGGGAATTCACCCCTCCACTTT.